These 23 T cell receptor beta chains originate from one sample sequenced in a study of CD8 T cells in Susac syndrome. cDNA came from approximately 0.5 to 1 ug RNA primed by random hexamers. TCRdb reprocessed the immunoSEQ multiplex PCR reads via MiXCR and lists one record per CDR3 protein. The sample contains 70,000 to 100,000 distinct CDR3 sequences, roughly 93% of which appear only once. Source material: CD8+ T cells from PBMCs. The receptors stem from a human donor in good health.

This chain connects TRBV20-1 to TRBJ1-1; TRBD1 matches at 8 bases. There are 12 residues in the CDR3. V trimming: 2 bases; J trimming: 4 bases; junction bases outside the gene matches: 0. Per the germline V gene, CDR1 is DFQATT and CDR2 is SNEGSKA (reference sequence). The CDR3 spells CSARQGATEAFF. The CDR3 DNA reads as TGCAGTGCTAGACAGGGGGCCACTGAAGCTTTCTTT.

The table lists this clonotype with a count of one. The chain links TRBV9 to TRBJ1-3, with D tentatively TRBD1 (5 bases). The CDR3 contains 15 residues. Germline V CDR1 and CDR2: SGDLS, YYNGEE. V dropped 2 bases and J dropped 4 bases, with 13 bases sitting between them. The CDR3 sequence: CASSVEGVAGNTIYF. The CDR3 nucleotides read TGTGCCAGCAGCGTGGAAGGGGTCGCCGGAAACACCATATATTTT.

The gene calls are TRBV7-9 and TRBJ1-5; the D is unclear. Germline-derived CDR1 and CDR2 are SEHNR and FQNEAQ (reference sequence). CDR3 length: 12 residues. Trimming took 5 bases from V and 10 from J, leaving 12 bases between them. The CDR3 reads CASSPIRGPQHF. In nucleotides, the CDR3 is TGTGCCAGCAGCCCGATCCGGGGACCCCAGCATTTT.

In DNA, the CDR3 is TGTGCCAGCAGCCAAGCCTGGAGGGACGTTTGGAGCACAGATACGCAGTATTTT. This sequence encodes CASSQAWRDVWSTDTQYF. The chain uses TRBV3-1 and TRBJ2-3, with D possibly being TRBD2 (6 bases). Germline V gene sequence: CDR1 LGHDT, CDR2 YNNKEL (reference sequence). The CDR3 totals 18 residues. Trimming took off 1 base at V and 0 bases at J, with 17 bases between the two ends.

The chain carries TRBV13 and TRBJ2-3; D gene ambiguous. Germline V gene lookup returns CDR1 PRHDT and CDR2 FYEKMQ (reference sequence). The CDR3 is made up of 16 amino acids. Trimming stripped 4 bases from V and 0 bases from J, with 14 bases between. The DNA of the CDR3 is TGTGCCAGCAGCTCCCCGCCGGGCTCTAGCACAGATACGCAGTATTTT. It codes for CASSSPPGSSTDTQYF.

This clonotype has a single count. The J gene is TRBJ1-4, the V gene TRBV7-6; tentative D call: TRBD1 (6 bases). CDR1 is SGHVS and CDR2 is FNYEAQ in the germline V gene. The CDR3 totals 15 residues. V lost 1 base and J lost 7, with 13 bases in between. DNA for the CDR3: TGTGCCAGCAGCTTAGTAGGGGGGTCAGGTGAAAAACTGTTTTTT. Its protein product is CASSLVGGSGEKLFF. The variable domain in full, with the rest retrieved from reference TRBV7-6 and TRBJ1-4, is GAGVSQSPRYKVTKRGQDVALRCDPISGHVSLYWYRQALGQGPEFLTYFNYEAQQDKSGLPNDRFSAERPEGSISTLTIQRTEQRDSAMYRCASSLVGGSGEKLFFGSGTQLSVL.

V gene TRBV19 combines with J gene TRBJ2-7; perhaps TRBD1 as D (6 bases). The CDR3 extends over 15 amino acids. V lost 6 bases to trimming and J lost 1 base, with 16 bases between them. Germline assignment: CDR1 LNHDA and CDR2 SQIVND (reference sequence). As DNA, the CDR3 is TGTGCCAGTAGCCAAAATGCAGGGGATTCCTACGAGCAGTACTTC. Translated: CASSQNAGDSYEQYF.

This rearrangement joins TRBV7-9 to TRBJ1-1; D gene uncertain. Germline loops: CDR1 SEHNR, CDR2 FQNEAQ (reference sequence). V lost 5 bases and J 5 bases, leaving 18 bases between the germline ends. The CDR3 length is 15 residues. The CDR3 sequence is CASSRIMLSGTEAFF. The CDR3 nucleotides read TGTGCCAGCAGCCGGATTATGTTGTCGGGGACTGAAGCTTTCTTT.

CDR3 coding DNA: TGTGCCTGGGGGACAGACTCCAATGAGCAGTTCTTC. Protein: CAWGTDSNEQFF. The chain is built from TRBV30 and TRBJ2-1; 7 bases map to TRBD1. V trimming: 5 bases; J trimming: 6 bases; junction bases outside the gene matches: 4. Germline V gene lookup returns CDR1 GTSNPN and CDR2 SVGIG (reference sequence). The CDR3 has 12 amino acids.

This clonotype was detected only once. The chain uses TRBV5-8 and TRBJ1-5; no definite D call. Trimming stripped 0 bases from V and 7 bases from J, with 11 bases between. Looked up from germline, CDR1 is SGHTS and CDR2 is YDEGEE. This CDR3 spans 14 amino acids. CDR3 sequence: CASSLGGLGQPQHF. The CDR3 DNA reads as TGTGCCAGCAGCTTGGGGGGTCTAGGACAGCCCCAGCATTTT.

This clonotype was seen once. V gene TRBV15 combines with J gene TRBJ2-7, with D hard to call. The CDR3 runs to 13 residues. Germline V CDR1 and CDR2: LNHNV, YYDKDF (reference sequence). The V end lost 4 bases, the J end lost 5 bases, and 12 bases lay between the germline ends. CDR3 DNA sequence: TGTGCCACCAGCAATTATGCGACTGACGAGCAGTACTTC. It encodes CATSNYATDEQYF.

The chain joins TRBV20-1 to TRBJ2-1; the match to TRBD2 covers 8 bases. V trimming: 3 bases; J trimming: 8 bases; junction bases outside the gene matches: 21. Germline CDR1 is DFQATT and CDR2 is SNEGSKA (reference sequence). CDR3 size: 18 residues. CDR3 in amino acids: CSASPPGAGTRVVDEQFF. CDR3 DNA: TGCAGTGCTAGCCCCCCCGGCGCCGGGACTAGAGTAGTCGATGAGCAGTTCTTC.

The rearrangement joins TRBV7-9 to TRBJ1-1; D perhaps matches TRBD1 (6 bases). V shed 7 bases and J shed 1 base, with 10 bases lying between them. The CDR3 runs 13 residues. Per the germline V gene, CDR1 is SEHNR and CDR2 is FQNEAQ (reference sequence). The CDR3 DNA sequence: TGTGCCAGCACGGGACAAACGAACACTGAAGCTTTCTTT. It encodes CASTGQTNTEAFF.

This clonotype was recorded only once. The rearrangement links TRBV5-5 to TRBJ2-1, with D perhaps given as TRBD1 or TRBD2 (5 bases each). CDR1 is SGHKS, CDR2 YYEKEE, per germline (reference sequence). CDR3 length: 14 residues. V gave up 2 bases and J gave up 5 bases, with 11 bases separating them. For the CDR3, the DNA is TGTGCCAGCAGCTTTTGGGGGTCGGACAATGAGCAGTTCTTC. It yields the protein CASSFWGSDNEQFF.

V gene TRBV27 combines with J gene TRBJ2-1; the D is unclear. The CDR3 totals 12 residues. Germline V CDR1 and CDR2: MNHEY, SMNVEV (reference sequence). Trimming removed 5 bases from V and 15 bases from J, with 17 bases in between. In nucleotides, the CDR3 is TGTGCCAGCAGTATACCTAACAAGGGTGCGTTCTTC. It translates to CASSIPNKGAFF.

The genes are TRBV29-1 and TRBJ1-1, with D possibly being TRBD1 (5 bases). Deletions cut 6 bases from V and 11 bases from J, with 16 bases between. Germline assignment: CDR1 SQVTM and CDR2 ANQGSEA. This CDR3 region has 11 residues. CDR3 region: CSVQEGTGAFF. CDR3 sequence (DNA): TGCAGCGTCCAAGAAGGGACGGGGGCTTTCTTT.

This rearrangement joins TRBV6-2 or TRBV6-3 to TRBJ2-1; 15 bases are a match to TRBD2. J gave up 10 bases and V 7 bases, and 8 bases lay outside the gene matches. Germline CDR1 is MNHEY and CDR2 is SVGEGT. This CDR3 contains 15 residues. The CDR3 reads CASNLGLAGGEEQFF. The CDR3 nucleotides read TGTGCCAGCAATCTCGGACTAGCGGGGGGGGAAGAGCAGTTCTTC.

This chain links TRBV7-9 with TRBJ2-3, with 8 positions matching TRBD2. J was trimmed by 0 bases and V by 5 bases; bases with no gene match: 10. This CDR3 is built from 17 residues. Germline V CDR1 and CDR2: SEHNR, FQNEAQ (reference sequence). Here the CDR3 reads CASSPPLAGSSTDTQYF. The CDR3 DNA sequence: TGTGCCAGCAGCCCCCCCCTAGCGGGCTCTAGCACAGATACGCAGTATTTT.

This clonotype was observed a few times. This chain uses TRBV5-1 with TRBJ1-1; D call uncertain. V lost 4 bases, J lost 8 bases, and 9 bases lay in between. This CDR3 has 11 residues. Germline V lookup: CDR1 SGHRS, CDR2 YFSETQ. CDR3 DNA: TGCGCCAGCAGCCTGGGATTAGAAGCTTTCTTT. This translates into CASSLGLEAFF.

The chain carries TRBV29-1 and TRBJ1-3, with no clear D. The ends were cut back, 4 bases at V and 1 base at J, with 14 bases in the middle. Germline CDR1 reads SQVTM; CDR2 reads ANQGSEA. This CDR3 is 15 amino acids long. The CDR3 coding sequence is TGCAGCGTTGGTGGGAAATTCGTGTCTGGAAACACCATATATTTT. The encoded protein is CSVGGKFVSGNTIYF.

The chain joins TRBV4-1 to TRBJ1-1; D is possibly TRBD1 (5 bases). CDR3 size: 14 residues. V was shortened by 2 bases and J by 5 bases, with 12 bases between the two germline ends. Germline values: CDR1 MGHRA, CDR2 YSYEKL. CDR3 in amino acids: CASSQRQGGTEAFF. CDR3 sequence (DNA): TGCGCCAGCAGCCAACGGCAGGGAGGTACTGAAGCTTTCTTT.

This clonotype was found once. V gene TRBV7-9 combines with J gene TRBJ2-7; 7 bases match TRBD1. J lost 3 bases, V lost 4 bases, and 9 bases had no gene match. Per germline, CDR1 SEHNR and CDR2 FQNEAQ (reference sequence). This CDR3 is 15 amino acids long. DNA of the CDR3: TGTGCCAGCAGCTCTCTAGGGACAGCGGTCTACGAGCAGTACTTC. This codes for CASSSLGTAVYEQYF. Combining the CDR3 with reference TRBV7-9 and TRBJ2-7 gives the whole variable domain DTGVSQNPRHKITKRGQNVTFRCDPISEHNRLYWYRQTLGQGPEFLTYFQNEAQLEKSRLLSDRFSAERPKGSFSTLEIQRTEQGDSAMYLCASSSLGTAVYEQYFGPGTRLTVT.

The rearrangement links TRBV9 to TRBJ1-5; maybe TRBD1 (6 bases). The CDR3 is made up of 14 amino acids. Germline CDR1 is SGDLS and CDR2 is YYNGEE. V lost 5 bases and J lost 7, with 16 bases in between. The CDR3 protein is CASSSQGVGQPQHF. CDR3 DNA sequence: TGTGCCAGCAGTTCACAGGGAGTGGGGCAGCCCCAGCATTTT. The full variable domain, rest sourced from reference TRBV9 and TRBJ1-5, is DSGVTQTPKHLITATGQRVTLRCSPRSGDLSVYWYQQSLDQGLQFLIQYYNGEERAKGNILERFSAQQFPDLHSELNLSSLELGDSALYFCASSSQGVGQPQHFGDGTRLSIL.